The T cell receptor (beta chain) described here comes from a study of blood T cell repertoires in COVID-19. The overall study: In each case, the material was cDNA or gDNA derived from T cells, B-cell-depleted T cells, or PBMCs.

The CDR3 covers 14 residues. Germline loops: CDR1 KGHSH, CDR2 LQKENI. Unmatched junction bases numbered 7, after V lost 6 bases and J lost 6 bases. TCRdb's table, derived via immunoSEQ multiplex PCR, lists solely in-frame clones and lacks some. The sample lists 95,000 to 100,000 clones; about 88% were seen once. The TCR comes from a woman aged 55-75 years with acute or convalescent COVID-19. The specimen was peripheral blood. The chain employs TRBV18 and TRBJ2-1; 8 bases are a match to TRBD2. The CDR3: CASSLGGASNEQFF. As DNA, the CDR3 is TGTGCCAGCTCCCTCGGGGGGGCCTCCAATGAGCAGTTCTTC.